This entry describes one TCR beta chain. Its target is unknown. The data derive from a study of a mutant IDH1 vaccine in newly diagnosed glioma. Study overall: The therapy given earlier, which was standard therapy, consisted of radiotherapy, temozolomide, or both, and most of the patients received both.

The method was immunoSEQ multiplex PCR; TCRdb's version includes in-frame clones alone and lacks a portion of them. The table includes about 96,000 clones, about 80% detected once. CDR3 length equals 15 residues. Trimming removed 3 bases at V and 2 bases at J, with 13 bases between. CDR1 is MDHEN and CDR2 is SYDVKM in the germline V gene. Time point indicated: baseline, week 1 (first vaccination visit). The treatment: pre-vaccination baseline after standard-of-care therapy. General study findings and limits: Pseudoprogression seemed unrelated to changes in top peripheral T cell clonotypes.

Sequenced material: PBMCs, taken from a glioma patient treated with radiotherapy, temozolomide or both. The chain employs TRBV28 and TRBJ1-2, with D tentatively TRBD1 (5 bases). The receptor comes from a man aged 35 to 55 with glioma. The CDR3 coding sequence is TGTGCCAGCAGTTTCCCGCGGGAGGGGAACTATGGCTACACCTTC. It specifies CASSFPREGNYGYTF.